This T cell receptor (beta chain) was profiled in a study of a mutant IDH1 vaccine in newly diagnosed glioma (dated by TCRdb to the early 2020s). With respect to the entire study: Patients were given eight vaccinations, in weeks 1, 3, 5, 7, 11, 15, 19 and 23, which matched visits V03 through V10. Six visits were used for peripheral blood collection: V03 (baseline), V05, V07, V10, V12 and V13. Before enrollment, most patients had been given radiochemotherapy with temozolomide as standard therapy, while the rest had received either radiotherapy alone or temozolomide alone. For exploratory analyses, longitudinal TCRB deep sequencing was carried out in roughly 25 treated patients wherever samples were available. In the chemotherapy-containing groups, vaccination started alongside temozolomide cycles, whereas in patients who had radiotherapy alone it started 4-6 weeks after radiotherapy. Of the 25 to 35 patients who were treated, approximately 60% were male and roughly 38% were female, and the mean age was around 40 years.

Library prep was done by the immunoSEQ multiplex PCR assay. Following the manufacturer's protocol, the hsTCRB Kit was used to amplify rearranged TCR beta chain sequences. An Illumina MiSeq was used to sequence the TCRB libraries. On the authors' methods: Demultiplexing, trimming and gene mapping were performed with the kit vendor's proprietary platform. Not all clones reach the TCRdb copy of this immuneACCESS table, which keeps in-frame sequences only. Checked studies attribute under half of the gap to unresolved V genes and leave the rest unexplained. From that table come the V and J calls and clone size; the DNA was used to work out D and trimming. In all, the sample holds about 65,000 clones, and approximately 85% of those were seen once. The ten biggest clones cover 3.5% to 4.5% of the sample. The study at large found these results: Availability determined which PBMC samples were chosen for TCRB deep sequencing. No apparent relationship was observed between pseudoprogression and alterations in the top peripheral T cell clonotypes detected by TCRB sequencing. The authors noted that analyses of patient blood samples could not be reproduced because of sample limitations. Across multiple MHC alleles, vaccine-induced immune responses were seen in 85% to 95% of patients.

As for this clone: The antigen it recognizes is unknown. No base qualities exist here, and no much larger clone lies one base off it.

The time point label here, explained by the study, means: week 23, last vaccination. A 20-mer mutant IDH1 peptide at 300 micrograms in Montanide made up each vaccine dose, which was injected subcutaneously together with topical imiquimod. Newly diagnosed WHO grade 3 or 4 IDH1-mutant astrocytomas showing loss of nuclear ATRX were present in the donors. The samples were drawn from NOA16, a multicentre, single-arm, open-label phase I trial in Germany that tested a mutant IDH1 peptide vaccine in humans for the first time. Genomic DNA for TCRB sequencing was extracted from EDTA blood using the DNeasy Blood and Tissue Kit. The germline V gene encodes CDR1 WNHNN and CDR2 SYGVQD (reference sequence). Trimming takes 0 bases from V and 0 bases from J, and the germline ends sit 10 bases apart. The CDR3 contains 16 residues, cysteine and phenylalanine counted. Solely the CDR3 DNA is kept, with 48 bases framed from the first base.

Sequencing used PBMCs, obtained from a glioma patient whose treatment included an IDH1 peptide vaccine. The TCR originated in a man aged 25-45 years with glioma. The sequence links TRBV10-1 to TRBJ2-3; there is no confident call for the D gene. CDR3 region: CASSESGFLSTDTQYF. The DNA reads as follows: TGCGCCAGCAGTGAGTCAGGGTTCCTTAGCACAGATACGCAGTATTTT.